This TCR beta chain was sequenced in a study of blood T cells in healthy people across ages. Between the trimmed V and J ends, which lost 7 bases and 1 base, there was a span of 13 bases. CDR3 length: 13 residues. The germline V gene has CDR1 SQVTM and CDR2 ANQGSEA. Then a second PCR, running roughly 7 to 12 cycles, was carried out with a sample-barcoded 5' primer and a J-beta primer mix. TCRdb reprocessed the 5' RACE reads with MiXCR, giving one entry per CDR3 protein. This table holds about 800,000 distinct CDR3 sequences, 58% found once. The sequence came from a man between 25 and 39 years old in good health. The chain employs TRBV29-1 and TRBJ1-1; tentatively, D is TRBD1 (6 bases). Sequenced material: blood. The CDR3 loop reads CSARTGKNTEAFF. In nucleotides, the CDR3 is TGCAGCGCACGTACAGGGAAGAACACTGAAGCTTTCTTT.